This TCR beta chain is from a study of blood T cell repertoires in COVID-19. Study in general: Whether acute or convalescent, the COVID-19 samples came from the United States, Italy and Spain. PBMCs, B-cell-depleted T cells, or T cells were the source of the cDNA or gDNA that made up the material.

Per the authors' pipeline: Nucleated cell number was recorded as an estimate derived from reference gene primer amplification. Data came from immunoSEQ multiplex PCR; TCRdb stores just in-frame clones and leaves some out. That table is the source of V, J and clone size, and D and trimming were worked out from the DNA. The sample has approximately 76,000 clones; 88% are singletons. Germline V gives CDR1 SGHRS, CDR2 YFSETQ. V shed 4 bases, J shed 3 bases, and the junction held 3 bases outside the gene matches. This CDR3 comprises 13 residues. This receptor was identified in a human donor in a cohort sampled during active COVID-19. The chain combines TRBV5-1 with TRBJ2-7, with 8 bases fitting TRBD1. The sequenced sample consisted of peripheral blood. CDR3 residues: CASSPDRGYEQYF. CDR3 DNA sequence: TGCGCCAGCAGCCCCGACAGGGGCTACGAGCAGTACTTC.